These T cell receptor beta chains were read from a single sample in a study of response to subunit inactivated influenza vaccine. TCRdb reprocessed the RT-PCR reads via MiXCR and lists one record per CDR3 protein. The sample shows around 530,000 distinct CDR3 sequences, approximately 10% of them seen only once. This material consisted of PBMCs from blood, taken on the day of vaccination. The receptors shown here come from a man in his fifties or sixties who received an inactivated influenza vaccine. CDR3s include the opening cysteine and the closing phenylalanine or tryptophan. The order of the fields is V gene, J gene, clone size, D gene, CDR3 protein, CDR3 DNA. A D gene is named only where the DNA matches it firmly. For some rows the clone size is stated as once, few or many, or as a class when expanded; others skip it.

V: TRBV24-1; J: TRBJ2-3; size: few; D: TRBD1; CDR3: CATSETTGDPTDTQYF; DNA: TGTGCCACCAGTGAGACGACAGGGGACCCCACAGATACGCAGTATTTT
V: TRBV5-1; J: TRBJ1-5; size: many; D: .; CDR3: CASSSGQSNQPQHF; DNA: TGCGCCAGCAGCTCTGGACAGAGCAATCAGCCCCAGCATTTT
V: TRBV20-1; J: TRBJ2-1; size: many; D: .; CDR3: CSASGEGSYNEQFF; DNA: TGCAGTGCTAGCGGAGAGGGGTCCTACAATGAGCAGTTCTTC
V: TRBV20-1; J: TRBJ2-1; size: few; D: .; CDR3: CSASGGVAEQFF; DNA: TGCAGTGCTAGTGGCGGGGTAGCCGAGCAGTTCTTC
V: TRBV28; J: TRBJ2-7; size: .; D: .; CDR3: CASSFPQDNSEQYF; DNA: TGTGCCAGCAGTTTCCCGCAGGATAACAGCGAGCAGTACTTC
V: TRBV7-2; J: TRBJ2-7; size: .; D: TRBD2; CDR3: CASSLVSGGAPEQYF; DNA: TGTGCCAGCAGCTTAGTTAGCGGGGGGGCCCCCGAGCAGTACTTC
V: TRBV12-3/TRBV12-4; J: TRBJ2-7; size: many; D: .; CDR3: CASSSPGPYEQYF; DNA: TGTGCCAGCAGTTCCCCGGGCCCCTACGAGCAGTACTTC
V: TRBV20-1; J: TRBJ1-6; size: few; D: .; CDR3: CSARDAGEPLHF; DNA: TGCAGTGCTAGAGATGCGGGGGAACCCCTCCACTTT
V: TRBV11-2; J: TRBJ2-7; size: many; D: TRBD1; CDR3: CASSALGTGPYEQYF; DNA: TGTGCCAGCAGCGCGCTGGGGACAGGCCCCTACGAGCAGTACTTC
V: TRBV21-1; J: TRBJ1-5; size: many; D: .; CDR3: CASSKAGGEAQPQHF; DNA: TGTGCCAGCAGCAAAGCCGGAGGGGAAGCTCAGCCCCAGCATTTT
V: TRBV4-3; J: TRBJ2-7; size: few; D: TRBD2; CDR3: CASSQGLAGLYEQYF; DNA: TGCGCCAGCAGCCAAGGACTAGCGGGACTCTACGAGCAGTACTTC